The 11 T cell receptor beta chains presented below share a single source sample, sequenced in a study of human T cells and chemical hapten exposure. TCRdb processed the RACE reads anew with MiXCR; each CDR3 protein has one entry. The sample holds about 290,000 distinct CDR3 sequences, roughly 7.4% seen once. As for time point: pre-sensitization, week 0. Treatment indicated: therapeutic diphenylcyclopropenone sensitization with weekly scalp DPC. This specimen was whole blood, taken in connection with sensitization to the hapten diphenylcyclopropenone (DPC). These receptors were taken from a man aged 18 to 35 with alopecia areata. Some clones in this sample may be carry-over from other donors' samples.

The gene calls are TRBV15 and TRBJ2-3; D is uncertain. V dropped 0 bases and J dropped 4 bases, with 11 bases sitting between them. The CDR3 length is 15 residues. Germline values: CDR1 LNHNV, CDR2 YYDKDF (reference sequence). The CDR3 DNA reads as TGTGCCACCAGCAGAGATCGAGGCTCCTCAGATACGCAGTATTTT. It yields the protein CATSRDRGSSDTQYF. Using reference TRBV15 and TRBJ2-3 for the parts outside the CDR3, the full variable domain is DAMVIQNPRYQVTQFGKPVTLSCSQTLNHNVMYWYQQKSSQAPKLLFHYYDKDFNNEADTPDNFQSRRPNTSFCFLDIRSPGLGDTAMYLCATSRDRGSSDTQYFGPGTRLTVL.

This sequence joins TRBV27 and TRBJ1-5; the D gene is possibly TRBD1 (5 bases). V was trimmed by 2 bases and J by 7 bases, leaving 15 bases between them. CDR1 is MNHEY and CDR2 is SMNVEV in the germline V gene (reference sequence). This CDR3 spans 15 amino acids. The CDR3 DNA follows: TGTGCCAGCAGTTTAAGTCAGGGAGGGAGCCAGCCCCAGCATTTT. Protein sequence: CASSLSQGGSQPQHF.

V usage is TRBV7-9 and J usage is TRBJ1-1; 8 bases line up with TRBD1. CDR1 is SEHNR, CDR2 FQNEAQ, per germline (reference sequence). The trim removed 1 base at V and 12 bases at J, leaving 7 bases unmatched. CDR3 length: 13 residues. The CDR3 is CASSLGRTGRPFF. Here the CDR3 DNA reads TGTGCCAGCAGCTTAGGGAGGACAGGGAGGCCTTTCTTT. Supplemented by reference TRBV7-9 and TRBJ1-1, the full variable domain reads DTGVSQNPRHKITKRGQNVTFRCDPISEHNRLYWYRQTLGQGPEFLTYFQNEAQLEKSRLLSDRFSAERPKGSFSTLEIQRTEQGDSAMYLCASSLGRTGRPFFGQGTRLTVV.

This clonotype has more than one count but fewer than ten. The V gene is TRBV12-3 or TRBV12-4, the J gene TRBJ1-3; no clear D. The CDR3 is made up of 15 amino acids. V shed 3 bases and J shed 0 bases, with 9 bases lying between them. Written as DNA, the CDR3 is TGTGCCAGCAGTTTTGACGGCAGCTCTGGAAACACCATATATTTT. Residues: CASSFDGSSGNTIYF.

The V call is TRBV12-3 or TRBV12-4, the J call TRBJ1-1, with D hard to call. V was shortened by 5 bases and J by 10 bases, with 11 bases between the two germline ends. The CDR3 length is 11 residues. The CDR3 region has the DNA TGTGCCAGCAGTCCGGGGAATAGAGCTTTCTTT. Its translation: CASSPGNRAFF.

The J gene is TRBJ2-3, the V gene TRBV4-3; D ambiguous. Germline V gives CDR1 LGHNA, CDR2 YSLEER. Deletions cut 4 bases from V and 1 base from J, with 15 bases between. There are 16 residues in the CDR3. This CDR3 reads CASSPSSRTRTDTQYF. In DNA, the CDR3 is TGCGCCAGCAGCCCAAGCTCTAGGACCCGCACAGATACGCAGTATTTT.

In this sample, this clonotype turned up many times. The chain links TRBV7-2 to TRBJ1-1, with TRBD1 identical over 7 bases. With 6 bases clipped from V and 2 bases from J, the junction kept 12 bases outside the gene matches. The germline CDR1 and CDR2 sequences are SGHTA and FQGNSA. The CDR3 loop spans 16 amino acids. CDR3 bases: TGTGCCAGCAGTCCTCGGTCGGGACAGTATAACACTGAAGCTTTCTTT. Protein: CASSPRSGQYNTEAFF.

The chain couples TRBV12-3 or TRBV12-4 to TRBJ1-2; tentatively, D is TRBD1 (5 bases). The CDR3 has 14 residues. The V gene lost 3 bases and the J gene lost 8 bases, with 16 bases spanning the gap. The CDR3 region has the DNA TGTGCCAGCAGTTTTTCGCAGGGAGGTGTAGGCTACACCTTC. It yields the protein CASSFSQGGVGYTF.

This clonotype was detected only a few times. The rearrangement uses TRBV29-1 and TRBJ2-1; D is possibly TRBD2 (5 bases). Trimming shortened V by 1 base and J by 6 bases, and 10 bases separated the two germline ends. The CDR3 has 13 amino acids. The germline CDR1 and CDR2 sequences are SQVTM and ANQGSEA. CDR3 in amino acids: CSVEGGGSNEQFF. Written as DNA, the CDR3 is TGCAGCGTTGAAGGTGGCGGGTCCAATGAGCAGTTCTTC.

This clonotype has a count of ten or more. The chain has TRBV9 and TRBJ2-2; D not certain. CDR1 and CDR2 (germline): SGDLS, YYNGEE. This CDR3 comprises 14 residues. V was trimmed by 0 bases and J by 1 base, leaving 4 bases between them. The CDR3 DNA sequence: TGTGCCAGCAGCGTAGGGCGGAACACCGGGGAGCTGTTTTTT. It codes for CASSVGRNTGELFF.

This rearrangement joins TRBV20-1 to TRBJ2-5, with 9 bases fitting TRBD2. The V gene's germline CDR1 is DFQATT and CDR2 SNEGSKA (reference sequence). The CDR3 totals 16 residues. V lost 1 base to trimming and J lost 7 bases; unmatched junction nucleotides: 13. In DNA form, the CDR3 reads TGCAGTGCTAGAGTCAAGGCTAGCGGGGTCCGTGGGACCCAGTACTTC. Translated: CSARVKASGVRGTQYF.